Listed here are 5 T cell receptor beta chains from one sample, sequenced in a study of blood T cell repertoires in COVID-19. Only in-frame clones appear in the TCRdb table, and some are missing; sequencing was by immunoSEQ multiplex PCR. The repertoire holds approximately 60,000 clones, with 70% to 90% as singletons. The source material was peripheral blood. These receptors were taken from a man in his 60s with active or convalescent COVID-19.

This clone came up once. This rearrangement joins TRBV7-8 to TRBJ1-5; D is uncertain. The V end was cut by 2 bases, the J end by 0 bases, with 8 bases between. The germline V gene encodes CDR1 SGHVS and CDR2 FQNEAQ. The CDR3 has 15 amino acids. CDR3 loop: CASSLIDYSNQPQHF. The CDR3 DNA is TGTGCCAGCAGCTTAATAGATTATAGCAATCAGCCCCAGCATTTT. The entire variable domain, with the rest obtained from reference TRBV7-8 and TRBJ1-5, is as follows: GAGVSQSPRYKVAKRGQDVALRCDPISGHVSLFWYQQALGQGPEFLTYFQNEAQLDKSGLPSDRFFAERPEGSVSTLKIQRTQQEDSAVYLCASSLIDYSNQPQHFGDGTRLSIL.

The table lists this clone with a few counts. V gene TRBV4-3 combines with J gene TRBJ2-7, with a possible D match to TRBD2 (5 bases). Germline CDR1 reads LGHNA; CDR2 reads YSLEER. V was shortened by 0 bases and J by 3 bases, with 9 bases between the two germline ends. The CDR3 is 14 amino acids. CDR3 residues: CASSQDTRNYEQYF. The DNA for the CDR3 is TGCGCCAGCAGCCAAGATACTAGAAACTACGAGCAGTACTTC.

J is TRBJ2-7 and V is TRBV11-2, with D perhaps TRBD1 (6 bases). With 5 bases removed from V and 9 bases from J, the gap between germline ends came to 17 bases. The germline gives CDR1 SGHAT, CDR2 FQNNGV. The CDR3 consists of 13 residues. The CDR3 nucleotides are TGTGCCAGCAGCCTAAACAGGGAAATGCGGCAGTACTTC. Residues: CASSLNREMRQYF.

This chain uses TRBV6-5 with TRBJ1-2; the match to TRBD1 covers 7 bases. This CDR3 has 14 residues. Per germline, CDR1 MNHEY and CDR2 SVGAGI. V shed 0 bases, J shed 8 bases, and the junction held 6 bases outside the gene matches. CDR3 amino acids: CASSYSRQGGGYTF. The CDR3 bases are TGTGCCAGCAGTTACTCGAGACAGGGTGGAGGCTACACCTTC.

The chain links TRBV5-1 to TRBJ1-1, with D perhaps matching TRBD1 (6 bases). V lost 3 bases and J lost 4, with 19 bases in between. Germline CDR1 is SGHRS and CDR2 is YFSETQ. The CDR3 totals 16 residues. CDR3 sequence reads: CASSSDLDRKGTEAFF. The CDR3, as DNA: TGCGCCAGCAGCTCCGACCTTGACAGGAAGGGCACTGAAGCTTTCTTT.